The following is a T cell receptor (beta chain) sequence with its context. What it binds is unknown. This record comes from a study of identical twins. Study outcomes and limitations: Conclusions relied on cross-sectional statistical analysis, not following the same donors. Those out-of-frame alpha sequences shared by twins showed an excess of low generation probability.

TCRdb re-called the 5' RACE reads through MiXCR, storing one row per CDR3 protein. The profile shows more than 200,000 distinct CDR3 sequences, 9.4% of them singletons. CDR1 and CDR2 (germline): SGHVS, FQNEAQ. V lost 4 bases and J 7 bases, leaving 10 bases between the germline ends. The CDR3 runs to 12 residues. The sequenced sample consisted of memory (CD45RO+) T cells sorted from blood. This receptor was identified in a woman between 18 and 29 years old in good health. This sequence joins TRBV7-8 and TRBJ2-5; D remains ambiguous. The CDR3, as DNA: TGTGCCAGCAGCTCCCAGTCGGGGACCCAGTACTTC. Protein: CASSSQSGTQYF.